This entry is about one TCR beta chain. Its antigen is not identified. This entry comes from a study of OX40 agonist ivuxolimab in advanced cancers. Study at large: From about 20 to 79 years was the age range, with a mean of around 56 years, and around 84% were male. Patients achieving partial responses numbered three: one hepatocellular carcinoma case and two cutaneous melanoma cases.

Libraries were prepared by immunoSEQ multiplex PCR; TCRdb keeps only in-frame clonotypes and omits some of them. The sample records 35,000 or so clones, 70% to 85% being singletons. Per germline, CDR1 LGHNA and CDR2 YSLEER. The CDR3 covers 15 residues. Trimming removed 4 bases from V and 4 bases from J; junction bases left unmatched: 3. Findings of the study overall: In the 0.1 to 3.0 mg/kg range, CD4+ and CD8+ blood T cells had expanded clonally by week 6.

The source is an adult with an advanced solid tumor such as melanoma, head and neck, liver or kidney cancer. The chain joins TRBV4-3 to TRBJ2-2; 10 bases map to TRBD1. The input for sequencing was CD4+ or CD8+ T cells sorted from blood, taken in a trial of the OX40 agonist ivuxolimab. CDR3 sequence (DNA): TGCGCCAGCAGCCTGGGGACAGGGGCCACCGGGGAGCTGTTTTTT. This encodes CASSLGTGATGELFF.